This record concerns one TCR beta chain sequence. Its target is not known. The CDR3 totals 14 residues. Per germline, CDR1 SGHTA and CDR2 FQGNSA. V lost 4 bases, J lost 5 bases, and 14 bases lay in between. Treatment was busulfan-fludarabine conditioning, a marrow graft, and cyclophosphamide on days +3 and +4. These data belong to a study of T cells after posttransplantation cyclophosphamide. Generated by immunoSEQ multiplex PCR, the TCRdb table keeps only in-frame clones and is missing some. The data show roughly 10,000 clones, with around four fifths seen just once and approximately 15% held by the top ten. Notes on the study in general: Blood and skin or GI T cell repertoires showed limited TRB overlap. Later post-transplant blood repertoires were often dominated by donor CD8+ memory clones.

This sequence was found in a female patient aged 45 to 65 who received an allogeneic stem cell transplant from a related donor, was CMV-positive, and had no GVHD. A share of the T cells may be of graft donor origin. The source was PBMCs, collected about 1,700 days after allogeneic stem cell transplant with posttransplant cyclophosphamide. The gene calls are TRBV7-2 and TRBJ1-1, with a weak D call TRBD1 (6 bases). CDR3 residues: CASSWGRGGTEAFF. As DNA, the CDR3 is TGTGCCAGCAGCTGGGGCAGGGGTGGGACTGAAGCTTTCTTT. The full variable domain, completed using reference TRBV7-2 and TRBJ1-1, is GAGVSQSPSNKVTEKGKDVELRCDPISGHTALYWYRQSLGQGLEFLIYFQGNSAPDKSGLPSDRFSAERTGGSVSTLTIQRTQQEDSAVYLCASSWGRGGTEAFFGQGTRLTVV.